This TCR beta chain was captured by sequencing in a study of cytomegalovirus exposure and HLA in healthy donors. The PCR used 60 Vbeta and 13 Jbeta primers. Assay: immunoSEQ multiplex PCR; the TCRdb copy retains only in-frame clones and omits some. This table holds approximately 90,000 clones, about 60% found once. The germline CDR1 and CDR2 sequences are MNHEY and SMNVEV (reference sequence). After removal of 4 bases from V and 1 base from J, the junction contained 6 bases not matched to a gene. This CDR3 has 17 residues. The sample consisted of PBMCs. This receptor was obtained from a woman aged 25-40 years in good health and CMV-seronegative. The chain uses TRBV27 and TRBJ2-3; 12 bases fit TRBD2. DNA of the CDR3: TGTGCCAGCAGTTCTCTCCGACTAGCGGGGGGCACAGATACGCAGTATTTT. Protein product: CASSSLRLAGGTDTQYF.